This TCR beta chain was recorded in a study of cytotoxic CD8 clonotypes in ibrutinib-treated CLL. As for the study in general: Patient counts were about a dozen relapsed/refractory, around 15 treatment-naive and some 17 IGHV unmutated.

This clone was counted at least ten times. No antigen is known for it. The CDR3 is made up of 13 amino acids. Trimming took 3 bases from V and 8 from J; bases not matched to a gene: 2. In germline, CDR1 is MNHEY, CDR2 SMNVEV (reference sequence). Deep sequencing aimed at 1 in 200,000 to 1 in 1 million T cells' resolution. TCRdb keeps only in-frame clones here, not all; method: immunoSEQ multiplex PCR. The table records over 45,000 clones, approximately 60% of them present only once. Study-wide points: The times at which samples were taken varied between sustained-remission and progressing patients.

V is TRBV27 and J is TRBJ2-1, with TRBD1 matching over 9 bases. The receptor's source is a human donor with chronic lymphocytic leukemia. This material consisted of PBMCs, taken after 24 months of ibrutinib treatment. CDR3 sequence (DNA): TGTGCCAGCAGTTTGGGACAGGGTTATGAGCAGTTCTTC. It translates to CASSLGQGYEQFF.